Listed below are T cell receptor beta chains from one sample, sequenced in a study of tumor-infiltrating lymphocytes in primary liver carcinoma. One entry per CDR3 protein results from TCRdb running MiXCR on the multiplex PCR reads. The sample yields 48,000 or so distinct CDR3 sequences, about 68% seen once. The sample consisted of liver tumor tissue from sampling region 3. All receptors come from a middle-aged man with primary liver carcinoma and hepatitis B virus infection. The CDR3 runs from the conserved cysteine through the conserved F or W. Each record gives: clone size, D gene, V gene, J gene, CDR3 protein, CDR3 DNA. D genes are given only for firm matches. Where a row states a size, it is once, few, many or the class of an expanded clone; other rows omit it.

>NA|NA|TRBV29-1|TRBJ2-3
CSVGYQDHDYTDTQYF
TGCAGCGTTGGGTACCAGGACCATGACTACACAGATACGCAGTATTTT
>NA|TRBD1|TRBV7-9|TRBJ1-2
CASSLTGIYGYAF
TGTGCCAGCAGCCTGACAGGGATTTATGGCTACGCCTTC
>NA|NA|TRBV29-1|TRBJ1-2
CNIDRQSYGYTF
TGCAACATTGATAGACAGAGCTATGGCTACACCTTC
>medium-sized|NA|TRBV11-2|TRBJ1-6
CASSLGSPLHF
TGTGCCAGCAGCTTGGGATCACCCCTCCACTTT
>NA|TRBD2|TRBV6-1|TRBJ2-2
CTSSSGRAPAGELFF
TGTACCAGCAGCAGCGGGAGGGCCCCGGCCGGGGAGCTTTTTTTT
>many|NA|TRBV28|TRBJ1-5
CATLTTGIGQPQHF
TGTGCCACCCTCACCACAGGCATTGGGCAGCCCCAGCATTTT
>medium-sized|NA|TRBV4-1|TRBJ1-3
CASSSLPGLTNTIYF
TGCGCCAGCAGCTCGCTTCCGGGACTTACAAACACCATATATTTT
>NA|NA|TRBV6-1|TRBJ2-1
CASSEWVFNEQFF
TGTGCCAGCAGTGAATGGGTTTTCAATGAGCAGTTCTTC
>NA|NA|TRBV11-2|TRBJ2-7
CARNRGHYYEQYF
TGTGCCAGAAACCGTGGACACTATTACGAGCAGTACTTC
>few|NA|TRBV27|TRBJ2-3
CASSFAGLGTDTQYF
TGTGCCAGCAGTTTCGCGGGATTAGGCACAGATACGCAGTATTTT
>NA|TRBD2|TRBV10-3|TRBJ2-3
CVIRERLAGGTTEDTQYF
TGTGTCATCAGGGAAAGACTAGCGGGAGGAACCACCGAAGATACGCAGTATTTT
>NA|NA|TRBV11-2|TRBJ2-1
CASSSAADGNEQSF
TGTGCCAGCAGCTCCGCTGCGGACGGTAATGAGCAGTCCTTC
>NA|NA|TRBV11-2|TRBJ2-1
CASSLSYWGPVKQIRSYNEQFF
TGTGCCAGCAGCCTCTCCTACTGGGGTCCCGTGAAACAGATTCGCTCCTACAATGAGCAGTTCTTC
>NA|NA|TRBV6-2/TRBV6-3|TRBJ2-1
CAISWSRNEQFF
TGTGCTATCAGTTGGTCTCGAAATGAGCAGTTCTTC
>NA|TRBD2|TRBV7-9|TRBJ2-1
CASSLGLAYNERLF
TGTGCCAGCAGCTTGGGACTAGCGTACAATGAGCGGTTATTC
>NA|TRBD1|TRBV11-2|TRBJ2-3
CTSSLDLGTEASDTQYF
TGTACCAGCAGCTTAGACCTTGGGACAGAGGCAAGCGATACGCAGTATTTT
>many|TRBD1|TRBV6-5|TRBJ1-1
CASSPWTGDTEAFF
TGTGCCAGCAGTCCGTGGACAGGGGACACTGAAGCTTTCTTT
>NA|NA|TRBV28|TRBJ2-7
CTSSYPGGKGRYEQYF
TGTACCAGCAGTTACCCCGGTGGGAAGGGACGGTACGAGCAGTACTTC
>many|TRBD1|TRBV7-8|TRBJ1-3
CASSSRQGPSGNTIYF
TGTGCCAGCAGCTCCCGACAGGGACCCTCTGGAAACACCATATATTTT
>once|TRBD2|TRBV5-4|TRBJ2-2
CDSTRDYSNIGELFF
TGTGACAGCACCCGGGACTACTCGAACATCGGGGAGCTGTTTTTT
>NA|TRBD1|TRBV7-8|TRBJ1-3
CASNPTGTGVSGNIIYF
TGTGCCAGCAACCCCACCGGGACAGGGGTCTCTGGAAACATCATATATTTT
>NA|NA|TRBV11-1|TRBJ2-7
CANSFNFAWTRQPYEQYF
TGTGCCAACAGCTTCAACTTTGCCTGGACAAGGCAACCCTACGAGCAGTACTTC
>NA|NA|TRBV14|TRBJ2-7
CASSQDIAKQYF
TGTGCCAGCAGCCAAGACATAGCGAAGCAGTACTTC
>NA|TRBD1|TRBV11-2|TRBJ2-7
CVNSSTGGRRYEQYF
TGTGTCAACAGCTCTACAGGGGGCCGAAGGTACGAGCAGTACTTC
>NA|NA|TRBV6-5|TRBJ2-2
CTSSLRPPGVNTGEPFF
TGTACCAGCAGTCTTCGCCCACCTGGAGTGAACACCGGGGAGCCGTTTTTT
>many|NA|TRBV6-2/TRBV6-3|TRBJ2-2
CASEGRAALGLPTGELFF
TGTGCCAGCGAAGGGCGGGCAGCTTTGGGACTTCCAACCGGGGAGCTGTTTTTT
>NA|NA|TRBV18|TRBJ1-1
CASSPRISGDTEAFF
TGTGCCAGCTCACCCAGAATATCTGGGGACACTGAAGCTTTCTTT
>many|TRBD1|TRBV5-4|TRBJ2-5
CASSNDRDRGQETQYF
TGTGCCAGCAGCAACGACCGGGACAGGGGACAAGAGACCCAGTACTTC
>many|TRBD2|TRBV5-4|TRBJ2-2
CASTRDYSNTGELFF
TGTGCCAGCACCCGGGACTACTCGAACACCGGGGAGCTGTTTTTT
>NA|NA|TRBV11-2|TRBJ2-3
CVSSLSGRSDTQYF
TGTGTCAGCAGCTTATCCGGGAGATCAGATACGCAGTATTTT
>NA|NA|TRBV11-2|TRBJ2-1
CASSFDPRRTGNYNKQFF
TGTGCCAGCAGCTTTGACCCTAGGAGGACCGGGAATTACAACAAGCAGTTCTTC
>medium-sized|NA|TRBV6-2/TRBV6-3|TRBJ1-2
CASSYSVRVGYTF
TGTGCCAGCAGTTACTCTGTACGGGTAGGCTACACCTTC
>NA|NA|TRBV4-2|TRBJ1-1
CASSQDGVKRIPFF
TGTGCCAGCAGCCAAGATGGCGTCAAGCGTATCCCTTTCTTT
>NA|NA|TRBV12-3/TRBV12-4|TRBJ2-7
CASSGTPRPYEQYF
TGTGCCAGCAGTGGCACCCCACGGCCCTATGAGCAGTACTTC
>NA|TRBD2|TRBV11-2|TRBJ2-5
CDSSLASGGARVQETQYF
TGTGACAGCAGCTTAGCATCGGGAGGTGCCCGGGTCCAAGAGACCCAGTACTTC
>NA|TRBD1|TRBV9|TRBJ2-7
CASSSGQGFSEQYF
TGTGCCAGCAGCTCAGGACAGGGATTCAGCGAGCAGTACTTC
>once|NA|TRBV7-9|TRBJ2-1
CASSLGHGAHNEQFF
TGTGCCAGCAGCTTAGGACATGGGGCCCACAATGAGCAGTTCTTC
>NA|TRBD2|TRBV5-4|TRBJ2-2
CASSPRGLAGNTGELFF
TGTGCCAGCAGCCCGAGGGGACTAGCGGGAAACACAGGGGAGCTGTTTTTT
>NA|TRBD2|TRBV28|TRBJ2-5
CASSSIAGWLETQYF
TGTGCCAGCAGTTCCATAGCGGGATGGCTGGAGACCCAGTACTTC
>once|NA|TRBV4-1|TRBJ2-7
CDSNQVGANEQYF
TGCGACAGCAACCAAGTCGGAGCTAACGAGCAGTACTTC
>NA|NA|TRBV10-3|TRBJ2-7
CAIRPGGGPYEQYF
TGTGCCATCAGGCCTGGGGGTGGGCCCTACGAGCAGTACTTC
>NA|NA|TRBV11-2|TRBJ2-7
CVSTLEYGDDGQYF
TGTGTCAGCACCCTAGAGTACGGGGACGACGGGCAGTACTTC
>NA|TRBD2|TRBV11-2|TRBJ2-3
CASSLEGLAWTHTQYF
TGCGCCAGCAGCTTAGAGGGACTAGCGTGGACTCATACGCAGTATTTT
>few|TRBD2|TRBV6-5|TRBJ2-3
CVSNLAGGTTDTQYF
TGTGTCAGCAATCTGGCGGGAGGTACTACAGATACGCAGTATTTT
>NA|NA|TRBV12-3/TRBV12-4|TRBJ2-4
CASSSGQGAKNIQYF
TGTGCCAGCAGTTCCGGGCAGGGAGCTAAAAACATTCAGTACTTC
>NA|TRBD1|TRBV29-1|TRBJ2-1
CSVEGGGWAGGRSNERFF
TGCAGCGTTGAAGGGGGAGGTTGGGCAGGGGGCCGTTCCAATGAGCGGTTCTTC
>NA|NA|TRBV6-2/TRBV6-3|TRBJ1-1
CASSSHQGLTEAFF
TGTGCCAGTAGTTCTCATCAGGGTTTGACTGAGGCTTTCTTT
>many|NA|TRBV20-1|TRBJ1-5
CSARRAFDQPQHF
TGCAGTGCACGACGGGCATTTGATCAGCCCCAGCATTTT
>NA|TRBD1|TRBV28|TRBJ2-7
CASCLGPGTGLGAYDQYF
TGTGCCAGCTGTTTGGGTCCAGGGACAGGGCTGGGGGCCTACGATCAGTACTTC